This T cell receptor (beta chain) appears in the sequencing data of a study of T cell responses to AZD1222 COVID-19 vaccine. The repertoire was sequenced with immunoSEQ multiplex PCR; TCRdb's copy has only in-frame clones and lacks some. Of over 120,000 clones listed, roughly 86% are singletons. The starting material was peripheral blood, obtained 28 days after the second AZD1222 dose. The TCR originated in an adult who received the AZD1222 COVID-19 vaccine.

CDR3 sequence (DNA): TGTGCCAGCAGACTAGCGGGGGCCGGGGAGCTGTTTTTT. Translating it yields CASRLAGAGELFF. The chain combines TRBV27 with TRBJ2-2; 11 nucleotides match TRBD2. This CDR3 comprises 13 residues. Germline V lookup: CDR1 MNHEY, CDR2 SMNVEV (reference sequence). The ends lost 6 bases at V and 6 bases at J; junction bases unmatched: 0.